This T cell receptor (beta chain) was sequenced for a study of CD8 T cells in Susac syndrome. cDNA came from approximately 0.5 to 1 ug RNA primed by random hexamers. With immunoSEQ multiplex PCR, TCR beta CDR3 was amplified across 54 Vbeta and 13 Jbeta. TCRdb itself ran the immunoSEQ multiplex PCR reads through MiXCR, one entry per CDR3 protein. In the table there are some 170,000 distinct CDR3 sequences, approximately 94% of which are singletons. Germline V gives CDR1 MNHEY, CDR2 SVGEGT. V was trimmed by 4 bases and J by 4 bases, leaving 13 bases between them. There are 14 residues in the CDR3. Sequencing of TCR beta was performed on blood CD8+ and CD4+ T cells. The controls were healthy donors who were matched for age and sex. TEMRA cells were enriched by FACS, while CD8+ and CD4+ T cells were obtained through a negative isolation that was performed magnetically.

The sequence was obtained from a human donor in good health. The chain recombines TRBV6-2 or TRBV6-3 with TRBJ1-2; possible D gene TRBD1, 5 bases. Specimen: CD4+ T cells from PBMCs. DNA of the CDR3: TGTGCCAGCAGTTGGGCCCAGGGACTCTATGGCTACACCTTC. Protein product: CASSWAQGLYGYTF.